Below, 18 T cell receptor beta chains from the same sample are listed, as sequenced in a study of CXCR3-negative and CXCR3-positive naive CD8 T cells. Study-wide points: Researchers report that CXCR3-positive naive cells carry more hydrophobic TRB CDR3s than CXCR3-negative naive cells.

TRB cDNA libraries were made by UMI-labeled 5' RACE. TCRdb reprocessed the 5' RACE reads, with one entry per CDR3 protein and no DNA. The sample features 130,000 to 150,000 distinct CDR3 sequences, with roughly 0.28% in its top ten. Their target antigens are unknown. Material for sequencing was naive CXCR3+ CD8+ T cells from blood. Subset given: CD45RO-CCR7+CD27+CD95- naive CD8+ T cells expressing CXCR3 (TNR3+). All receptors derive from a human donor in good health. Some clones in this sample may be carry-over from other donors' samples.

The gene calls are TRBV27 and TRBJ2-5; TCRdb picks TRBD1, but there is no DNA to check that call. Germline values: CDR1 MNHEY, CDR2 SMNVEV (reference sequence). CDR3 length: 14 residues. The CDR3 region is CASSSRTGEETQYF.

The V call is TRBV25-1, the J call TRBJ2-1. CDR1 is MGHDK and CDR2 is SYGVNS in the germline V gene. This CDR3 comprises 13 residues. CDR3 region: CASSESGSYEQFF.

The chain recombines TRBV15 with TRBJ1-5. The germline gives CDR1 LNHNV, CDR2 YYDKDF (reference sequence). CDR3 length: 12 amino acids. The CDR3 loop reads CATSSGSQPQHF.

The V and J genes are TRBV24-1 and TRBJ1-1; there is no DNA to check the TCRdb D call of TRBD1. The CDR3 is 14 amino acids. Germline values: CDR1 KGHDR, CDR2 SFDVKD. CDR3 sequence: CATSDLQTGKGAFF.

This chain connects TRBV7-9 to TRBJ2-7; TCRdb reports TRBD1, a call that lacks DNA to check it against. The CDR3 contains 14 residues. Germline CDR1 is SEHNR and CDR2 is FQNEAQ (reference sequence). This chain's CDR3 is CASSLRDRAYEQYF.

This chain links TRBV20-1 with TRBJ2-1. CDR3 size: 14 residues. Germline values: CDR1 DFQATT, CDR2 SNEGSKA (reference sequence). The CDR3 spells CSANIGSCYNEQFF.

This sequence joins TRBV6-5 and TRBJ2-1; TCRdb designates TRBD1, a call that cannot be tested without DNA. The CDR3 has 15 amino acids. Germline V gene sequence: CDR1 MNHEY, CDR2 SVGAGI. This CDR3 reads CASTMPGDPYNEQFF.

This chain joins TRBV29-1 and TRBJ2-7; TCRdb gives TRBD1 as the D gene, but with no DNA this cannot be confirmed. The CDR3 is 13 amino acids. Germline V gene lookup returns CDR1 SQVTM and CDR2 ANQGSEA. Here the CDR3 reads CSVPGLGTYEQYF.

The chain joins TRBV28 to TRBJ2-7; the D call of TRBD2 rests on TCRdb alone, since no DNA is present to check it. The length of the CDR3 is 11 residues. From germline, CDR1 is MDHEN and CDR2 SYDVKM. CDR3 sequence reads: CASSPRYEQYF.

The genes are TRBV5-1 and TRBJ2-5. The germline gives CDR1 SGHRS, CDR2 YFSETQ. This CDR3 is built from 13 residues. CDR3 region: CASSLVFQETQYF.

The chain joins TRBV6-4 to TRBJ2-1; the TCRdb D gene call, TRBD2, has no DNA to confirm it. This CDR3 is built from 13 residues. Germline CDR1 MRHNA, CDR2 SNTAGT. The CDR3 reads CASSDGPYNEQFF.

This chain connects TRBV7-3 to TRBJ2-3; no DNA is available, so the TRBD1 call from TCRdb remains unchecked. Germline CDR1 reads SGHTA; CDR2 reads FQGTGA. This CDR3 has 15 amino acids. CDR3: CASSLRGGATDTQYF.

The chain has TRBV4-3 and TRBJ2-1; the TCRdb call, TRBD1, lacks DNA for checking. Germline V gene sequence: CDR1 LGHNA, CDR2 YSLEER. The CDR3 sequence is 16 residues long. CDR3 sequence: CASSQEWTGARNEQFF.

The chain employs TRBV10-3 and TRBJ1-1; checking the TCRdb D call of TRBD1 is not possible without DNA. In germline, CDR1 is ENHRY, CDR2 SYGVKD. The length of the CDR3 is 16 residues. This CDR3 is CAISEALQGLNTEAFF.

V is TRBV7-6 and J is TRBJ2-7; TCRdb selects TRBD2, and the lack of DNA leaves this call unchecked. Looked up from germline, CDR1 is SGHVS and CDR2 is FNYEAQ. CDR3 size: 16 residues. Here the CDR3 reads CASSLPSGSSPYEQYF.

The chain combines TRBV27 with TRBJ2-7; TCRdb reports TRBD1, a call that lacks DNA to check it against. This CDR3 contains 13 residues. CDR1 is MNHEY, CDR2 SMNVEV, per germline (reference sequence). CDR3 amino acids: CASRARGTYEQYF.

The chain couples TRBV29-1 to TRBJ2-7; TCRdb outputs TRBD2, but without DNA this stays unchecked. The CDR3 loop spans 13 amino acids. Germline-derived CDR1 and CDR2 are SQVTM and ANQGSEA. The CDR3 region is CSAQTALAGEQYF.

The gene calls are TRBV19 and TRBJ1-5; TCRdb selects TRBD1, and the lack of DNA leaves this call unchecked. This CDR3 comprises 13 residues. Germline V CDR1 and CDR2: LNHDA, SQIVND (reference sequence). The CDR3 is CASSHRGDQPQHF.